This TCR beta chain was profiled in a study of T cell repertoires in cytomegalovirus infection. With regard to this clonotype: Its antigen remains unknown.

TCRdb redid the calling of the reads with MiXCR, one entry per CDR3 protein. The sample holds about 220,000 distinct CDR3 sequences, roughly 34% seen once. The CDR3 covers 15 residues. Trimming removed 4 bases from V and 0 bases from J, with 13 bases in between. Germline V gene data show CDR1 as SGHAT and CDR2 as FQNNGV. Sequences were derived from CD8+ T cells from cultured PBMCs, sampled from culture after CMV antigen stimulation. The J gene is TRBJ2-7, the V gene TRBV11-2, with D maybe TRBD1 (5 bases). This TCR was sampled from a human donor in good health (CMV status not recorded). Some clones in this sample may be carry-over from other donors' samples. CDR3 loop: CASSSSRTFSYEQYF. Written as DNA, the CDR3 is TGTGCCAGCAGCTCCTCCCGGACATTCTCCTACGAGCAGTACTTC.